The 7 T cell receptor beta chains in this list originate from one sample, sequenced in a study of T cell responses to AZD1222 COVID-19 vaccine. Using immunoSEQ multiplex PCR, the repertoire was profiled, and TCRdb retains in-frame clones only, with some absent. The sample lists tens of thousands of clones, more than 85% occurring once. This specimen was peripheral blood, taken on day 0 of AZD1222 vaccination. Receptors were obtained from an adult in good health.

The rearrangement joins TRBV9 to TRBJ2-6; a possible D gene is TRBD1 (5 bases). The CDR3 consists of 17 residues. V was pared by 0 bases and J by 2 bases, with 12 bases between. The V gene's germline CDR1 is SGDLS and CDR2 YYNGEE. CDR3 residues: CASSVARDHPGANVLTF. DNA of the CDR3: TGTGCCAGCAGCGTAGCCAGGGATCACCCTGGGGCCAACGTCCTGACTTTC.

The chain joins TRBV7-9 to TRBJ1-5, with 8 bases that match TRBD1. This CDR3 comprises 15 residues. Germline lookup yields CDR1 SEHNR and CDR2 FQNEAQ (reference sequence). V was pared by 2 bases and J by 5 bases, with 5 bases of the junction left unmatched. The CDR3 DNA follows: TGTGCCAGCAGCTTAAGTGGACAGGGCTATCAGCCCCAGCATTTT. It encodes CASSLSGQGYQPQHF.

This chain connects TRBV4-3 to TRBJ1-1; 7 positions agree with TRBD1. Germline V CDR1 and CDR2: LGHNA, YSLEER. The CDR3 length is 15 residues. J was trimmed by 3 bases and V by 1 base; bases with no gene match: 5. CDR3 coding DNA: TGCGCCAGCAGCCAAGGATTCGGGACAGACACTGAAGCTTTCTTT. Encoded protein: CASSQGFGTDTEAFF.

This clone was counted once. DNA of the CDR3: TGTGCCTGGAGTACTAGGGACCCGGGGGTCTATGGCTACACCTTC. This translates into CAWSTRDPGVYGYTF. This chain links TRBV30 with TRBJ1-2, with D possibly matching TRBD1 (5 bases). Germline values: CDR1 GTSNPN, CDR2 SVGIG (reference sequence). The CDR3 is 15 amino acids. V dropped 2 bases and J dropped 4 bases, with 17 bases sitting between them.

V is TRBV29-1 and J is TRBJ1-1; no firm D call. CDR3 length equals 13 residues. CDR1 is SQVTM, CDR2 ANQGSEA, per germline. The germline V and J ends were trimmed by 5 bases and 3 bases, with 13 bases remaining between them. CDR3 region: CSVRKNQDTEAFF. As DNA, the CDR3 is TGCAGCGTTAGAAAAAATCAGGACACTGAAGCTTTCTTT.

The V gene is TRBV7-9, the J gene TRBJ2-1, with TRBD2 matching 11 bases. V trimming: 5 bases; J trimming: 0 bases; junction bases outside the gene matches: 15. CDR1 and CDR2 from the germline V gene are SEHNR and FQNEAQ (reference sequence). The CDR3 totals 20 residues. The DNA for the CDR3 is TGTGCCAGCAGCACCGACGCCGGGACTAGCGGTATAGGCTCCTACAATGAGCAGTTCTTC. This sequence encodes CASSTDAGTSGIGSYNEQFF.

The chain employs TRBV5-1 and TRBJ2-2; 12 bases match TRBD1. With 4 bases clipped from V and 7 bases from J, the junction kept 8 bases outside the gene matches. The CDR3 is 16 residues long. CDR1 and CDR2 from the germline V gene are SGHRS and YFSETQ. CDR3 sequence (DNA): TGCGCCAGCAGCCTAGGGACAGGGGGCAAAAGCGGGGAGCTGTTTTTT. It yields the protein CASSLGTGGKSGELFF.